This T cell receptor (beta chain) was obtained from a study of Ad26.COV2.S vaccination and SARS-CoV-2 variants. The sample's treatment: 19 received Ad26.COV2.S at low or high dose, single or two shots; several received placebo; per-sample allocation not given. Collection of the samples took place on day 63 after the first injection of vaccine or placebo. Repertoires were generated with immunoSEQ multiplex PCR, while TCRdb's copy carries only in-frame clones and drops some. The profile covers roughly 300,000 clones, with about 88% appearing a single time and roughly 6% taken by the ten largest. Study-level findings and limits: The study found similar non-spike TCR breadth in vaccine and placebo recipients. It was reported that spike-specific CD8+ and CD4+ T cell responses were substantially broad after vaccination. Overall T cell responses may have been underestimated by the analyses of TCR breadth and depth. Among vaccine recipients, spike-specific TCR breadth exceeded that of placebo recipients.

There are 15 residues in the CDR3. Trimming stripped 2 bases from V and 4 bases from J, with 14 bases between. From germline, CDR1 is KGHSH and CDR2 LQKENI. This clone has only a few counts. Its antigen remains unknown. The chain has TRBV18 and TRBJ1-1, with D maybe TRBD1 (5 bases). The sequences come from peripheral blood, collected in a trial of Ad26.COV2.S vaccine versus placebo. This receptor was obtained from a person between 18 and 59 years old who received the Ad26.COV2.S COVID-19 vaccine or a placebo. The CDR3 region has the DNA TGTGCCAGCTCACCATTGGGGGGAAGGTCCACTGAAGCTTTCTTT. Residues: CASSPLGGRSTEAFF. Full variable domain (missing parts from reference TRBV18 and TRBJ1-1): NAGVMQNPRHLVRRRGQEARLRCSPMKGHSHVYWYRQLPEEGLKFMVYLQKENIIDESGMPKERFSAEFPKEGPSILRIQQVVRGDSAAYFCASSPLGGRSTEAFFGQGTRLTVV.